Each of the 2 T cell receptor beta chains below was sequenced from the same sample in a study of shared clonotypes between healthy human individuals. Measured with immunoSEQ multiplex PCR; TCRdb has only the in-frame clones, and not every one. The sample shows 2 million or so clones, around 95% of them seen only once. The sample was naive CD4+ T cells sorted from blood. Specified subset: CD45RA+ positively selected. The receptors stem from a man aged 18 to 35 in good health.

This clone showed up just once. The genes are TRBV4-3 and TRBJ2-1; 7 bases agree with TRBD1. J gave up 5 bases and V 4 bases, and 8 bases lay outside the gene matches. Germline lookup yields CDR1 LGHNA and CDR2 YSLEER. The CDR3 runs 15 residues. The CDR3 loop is CASSLRDRDNNEQFF. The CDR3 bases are TGCGCCAGCAGCCTCCGGGACAGAGACAACAATGAGCAGTTCTTC.

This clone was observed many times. The CDR3 protein is CASSSWTGSHEQYF. DNA of the CDR3: TGCGCCAGCAGCTCTTGGACAGGGTCCCACGAGCAGTACTTC. This sequence joins TRBV4-1 and TRBJ2-7, with TRBD1 matching 8 bases. This CDR3 spans 14 amino acids. V shed 5 bases, J shed 5 bases, and the junction held 8 bases outside the gene matches. CDR1 is MGHRA and CDR2 is YSYEKL in the germline V gene.